This T cell receptor (beta chain) was recorded in a study of T cell repertoires in cytomegalovirus infection (dated by TCRdb to the late 2010s). Notes on the research overall: The peptide stimulations were aimed at well-studied HLA-B-restricted epitopes as well as recently identified HLA-C-restricted CMV epitopes, whose presentation resists viral immunomodulation. Because public TCR beta signatures pointed to carriage of CMV infection together with the matching HLA type, the HLA type of each donor mattered for the analysis.

Per the germline V gene, ENHRY is the CDR1 and SYGVKD is the CDR2. Trimming accounts for 0 bases at V and 7 bases at J, while the number of junction bases matched to no gene is 10. The CDR3 numbers 17 residues from cysteine through phenylalanine. Here the CDR3 DNA is all that survives: 51 bases in frame from base 1. Only a few counts were recorded for this clonotype. No antigen is known for it. No base quality values were provided; no much bigger clone lies one nucleotide off. The treatment or condition label here, explained by the study, means: in vitro stimulation with specific CMV peptide epitopes to enrich CMV-specific T cells. Data came from an Illumina HiSeq 1500. The public sequencing data were trimmed at Q25 with fastp and processed into clonotypes with MiXCR by TCRdb, which kept only in-frame beta chains. One record per CDR3 amino acid sequence lists the most common genes and DNA. For this sample the table gives 700,000 to 900,000 distinct CDR3 sequences, of which roughly 29% were detected only once. Of the sample, about an eighth is held by the ten largest clones.

Here is what the overall study found, with its caveats: Cumulative frequency of public TCR beta family members discriminated carriers of CMV infection plus the relevant HLA type in this cohort and an independent roughly 340-donor cohort. The ex vivo response was dominated by HLA-C-restricted CMV-specific TCR beta clonotypes, which also provided the single most frequent clonotype in two of eight donors.

The sequencing here drew on cultured CD8+ T cells from PBMCs, taken from culture after CMV antigen stimulation. This clonotype originated in a human donor in good health (CMV status not recorded). Some clones in this sample may be carry-over from other donors' samples. The chain is encoded by TRBV10-3 joined to TRBJ1-5; 9 of the junction bases match TRBD1. The CDR3: CAISESILQGAGQPQHF. The nucleotides read TGTGCCATCAGTGAGTCGATTTTACAGGGGGCCGGACAGCCCCAGCATTTT.